This TCR beta chain was captured by sequencing in a study of cytomegalovirus exposure and HLA in healthy donors. In the study overall: Findings of an earlier analysis included under 140 million unique TCR beta sequences from 170 million or so T cells. Ancestry clustering placed 70% to 90% of more than 350 genotyped donors in the Caucasian-associated cluster.

Study-wide results and limits: Cytomegalovirus association was listed for approximately 160 TCR beta chains.

The PCR made use of 60 Vbeta and 13 Jbeta primers. Profiling relied on immunoSEQ multiplex PCR, and the TCRdb table lists in-frame clones only, not all of them. The profile shows under 200,000 clones, 80% of them singletons. Details on this clone: Antigen specificity is unknown.

V lost 0 bases and J 4 bases, leaving 9 bases between the germline ends. CDR1 GTSNPN and CDR2 SVGIG come from the germline V gene (reference sequence). The CDR3 spans 13 residues. Each donor was nominally healthy when sampled (though unrecorded immune exposures were likely). The TCR originated in a male donor in good health and CMV-seropositive. Material: PBMCs. This chain uses TRBV30 with TRBJ1-2; D not certain. The CDR3 reads CAWSVRRGYGYTF. CDR3 DNA sequence: TGTGCCTGGAGTGTACGACGCGGCTATGGCTACACCTTC.